Listed here are 2 T cell receptor beta chains from one sample, sequenced in a study of spatial heterogeneity in lung cancer. Time point: sample taken at primary tumor resection. Points from the study as a whole: The study found that expanded intratumoral alpha and beta TCR counts tracked tumor mutation counts.

These receptors' antigens are unknown. TCRdb analysed the 5' RACE reads with MiXCR anew, one entry per CDR3 protein. This repertoire shows a few thousand distinct CDR3 sequences, under 14% found once; its top ten account for roughly 12%. The sample in question was lung tumor tissue, obtained at surgery. Source of these receptors: a male donor with early-stage non-small cell lung cancer.

By its share, this clonotype is medium-sized. The V and J genes are TRBV27 and TRBJ2-1, with 7 positions matching TRBD2. After removal of 5 bases from V and 0 bases from J, the junction contained 7 bases not matched to a gene. This CDR3 spans 16 amino acids. CDR1 and CDR2 (germline): MNHEY, SMNVEV (reference sequence). The CDR3 sequence is CASSPFAGVSYNEQFF. In nucleotides, the CDR3 is TGTGCCAGCAGTCCATTTGCGGGGGTCTCCTACAATGAGCAGTTCTTC.

The table lists this clonotype with many counts. The chain links TRBV28 to TRBJ2-7; D is possibly TRBD2 (5 bases). V was trimmed by 3 bases and J by 2 bases, leaving 14 bases between them. From germline, CDR1 is MDHEN and CDR2 SYDVKM. This CDR3 is 15 amino acids long. The CDR3 here is CASSLVSSGTYEQYF. The CDR3, as DNA: TGTGCCAGCAGTTTGGTGTCTTCCGGGACCTACGAGCAGTACTTC.